Sequencing of this T cell receptor beta chain was carried out in a study of T-cell memory formation after mild COVID-19. Study as a whole: Each donor largely had its own TCR clusters.

With constant-segment primers, 5'RACE yielded cDNA libraries of TCR alpha and TCR beta that carried sample barcodes and UMIs. TCRdb called the 5' RACE reads again in MiXCR, with one record for every CDR3 protein. Of 350,000 to 400,000 distinct CDR3 sequences listed, about 21% are singletons. V was clipped by 0 bases and J by 0 bases; unmatched bases: 7. Germline lookup yields CDR1 KGHDR and CDR2 SFDVKD. The CDR3 sequence is 18 residues long. This receptor was taken from an adult woman who had mild COVID-19 (a few samples of this study predate the infection). Cell type and time point are not known. The sequenced sample consisted of PBMCs or a T cell subset sorted from them (not recorded which). V is TRBV24-1 and J is TRBJ2-7; 10 positions match TRBD2. CDR3 sequence reads: CATSDLNYSGGPSYEQYF. Written as DNA, the CDR3 is TGTGCCACCAGTGATTTGAACTATAGCGGGGGGCCCTCCTACGAGCAGTACTTC.